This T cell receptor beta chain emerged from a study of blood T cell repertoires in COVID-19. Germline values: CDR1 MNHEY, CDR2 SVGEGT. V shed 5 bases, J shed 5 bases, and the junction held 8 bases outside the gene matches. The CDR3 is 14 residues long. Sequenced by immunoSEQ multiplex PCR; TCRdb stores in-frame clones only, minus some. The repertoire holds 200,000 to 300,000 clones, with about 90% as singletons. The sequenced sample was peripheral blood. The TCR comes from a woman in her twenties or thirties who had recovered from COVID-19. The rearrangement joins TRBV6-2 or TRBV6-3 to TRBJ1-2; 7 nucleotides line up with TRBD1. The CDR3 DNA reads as TGTGCCAGCAGTGATCGGGACAGCATGTATGGCTACACCTTC. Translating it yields CASSDRDSMYGYTF.